The 20 T cell receptor beta chains in this list originate from one sample, sequenced in a study of T cell changes during pregnancy in multiple sclerosis. Data came from immunoSEQ multiplex PCR; TCRdb stores just in-frame clones and leaves some out. Here the sample spans roughly 110,000 clones, about 94% being singletons. Source: peripheral blood, taken in the third trimester of pregnancy. The receptor set was obtained from a female donor with multiple sclerosis, enrolled in a pregnancy study.

This chain connects TRBV5-1 to TRBJ2-4, with D possibly matching TRBD1 (5 bases). The V and J ends lost 0 bases and 6 bases respectively, with 7 bases between them. This CDR3 has 13 amino acids. In germline, CDR1 is SGHRS, CDR2 YFSETQ. The CDR3 DNA reads as TGCGCCAGCAGCTTGGACCAGGGAAACATTCAGTACTTC. Amino acid sequence: CASSLDQGNIQYF.

The V gene is TRBV7-3, the J gene TRBJ2-5, with 14 bases matching TRBD2. The J segment lost 2 bases and the V segment lost 5 bases, leaving 13 bases of the junction unmatched. This CDR3 comprises 19 residues. The germline CDR1 and CDR2 sequences are SGHTA and FQGTGA. CDR3 amino acids: CASSAGRLAGGPQQETQYF. As DNA, the CDR3 is TGTGCCAGCAGCGCGGGGAGACTAGCGGGAGGGCCGCAACAAGAGACCCAGTACTTC.

This chain uses TRBV5-1 with TRBJ2-2; 16 bases are shared with TRBD2. The CDR3 extends over 18 amino acids. The germline V gene encodes CDR1 SGHRS and CDR2 YFSETQ. Trimming cost V 4 bases and J 6 bases; bases outside gene matches: 9. CDR3 DNA sequence: TGCGCCAGCAGCAGAACGGGACTAGCGGGGGGGACCTCCGGGGAGCTGTTTTTT. Encoded protein: CASSRTGLAGGTSGELFF.

The V gene is TRBV28, the J gene TRBJ2-1; the match to TRBD1 covers 7 bases. This CDR3 comprises 15 residues. The V gene end was trimmed by 6 bases and the J gene end by 6 bases; junction bases not matched to a gene: 11. Germline V gene lookup returns CDR1 MDHEN and CDR2 SYDVKM. CDR3 loop: CASRRQGSYSNEQFF. The CDR3 bases are TGTGCCAGCAGGAGACAGGGATCCTACTCCAATGAGCAGTTCTTC.

The chain joins TRBV9 to TRBJ1-1, with 10 bases fitting TRBD1. V lost 0 bases, J lost 1 base, and 6 bases stayed unmatched. In germline, CDR1 is SGDLS, CDR2 YYNGEE. The length of the CDR3 is 17 residues. The chain's CDR3 is CASSVDWTGGGNTEAFF. CDR3 in DNA: TGTGCCAGCAGCGTAGACTGGACAGGGGGGGGGAACACTGAAGCTTTCTTT.

This chain connects TRBV7-2 to TRBJ2-5; 10 nucleotides match TRBD1. The CDR3 runs to 15 residues. CDR1 and CDR2 from the germline V gene are SGHTA and FQGNSA. With 5 bases clipped from V and 4 bases from J, the junction kept 7 bases outside the gene matches. The chain's CDR3 is CASSLMTGGGETQYF. CDR3 sequence (DNA): TGTGCCAGCAGCCTGATGACAGGGGGCGGAGAGACCCAGTACTTC. The entire variable domain, with the rest obtained from reference TRBV7-2 and TRBJ2-5, is as follows: GAGVSQSPSNKVTEKGKDVELRCDPISGHTALYWYRQSLGQGLEFLIYFQGNSAPDKSGLPSDRFSAERTGGSVSTLTIQRTQQEDSAVYLCASSLMTGGGETQYFGPGTRLLVL.

This clone was recorded a few times. This chain links TRBV6-5 with TRBJ1-6; a weak D match, TRBD1 (6 bases). CDR3 length: 13 amino acids. Germline V gene sequence: CDR1 MNHEY, CDR2 SVGAGI. V lost 6 bases to trimming and J lost 7 bases, with 10 bases between them. CDR3 region: CASRTGGNSPLHF. The CDR3 DNA reads as TGTGCCAGCAGGACAGGTGGGAATTCACCCCTCCACTTT.

J is TRBJ2-6 and V is TRBV28; D gene uncertain. V was cut by 6 bases and J by 0 bases, with 6 bases left in between. Germline assignment: CDR1 MDHEN and CDR2 SYDVKM. The CDR3 runs 14 residues. This chain's CDR3 is CASRRDSGANVLTF. The CDR3 region has the DNA TGTGCCAGCAGACGCGACTCTGGGGCCAACGTCCTGACTTTC.

This chain links TRBV2 with TRBJ1-1; D may be TRBD1 (6 bases). This CDR3 contains 16 residues. In germline, CDR1 is SNHLY, CDR2 FYNNEI. V lost 4 bases to trimming and J lost 0 bases, with 15 bases between them. The CDR3 DNA sequence: TGTGCCAGCAGTGTACGTATGACAGGACTGAACACTGAAGCTTTCTTT. Protein product: CASSVRMTGLNTEAFF.

The V call is TRBV25-1, the J call TRBJ2-3, with unresolved D. The V gene's germline CDR1 is MGHDK and CDR2 SYGVNS. With 5 bases removed from V and 4 bases from J, the gap between germline ends came to 7 bases. CDR3 length: 12 residues. The CDR3 here is CASSYGPDTQYF. In nucleotides, the CDR3 is TGTGCCAGCAGTTATGGCCCAGATACGCAGTATTTT.

About this clone: The sample holds other DNA sequences that translate to the same CDR3. CDR3 residues: CASSADRDEKLFF. CDR3 sequence (DNA): TGTGCCAGCAGCGCGGACAGGGACGAAAAACTGTTTTTT. The V call is TRBV13, the J call TRBJ1-4; 8 bases are shared with TRBD1. With V trimmed by 5 bases and J by 8 bases, 4 bases remained unmatched. This CDR3 contains 13 residues. Looked up from germline, CDR1 is PRHDT and CDR2 is FYEKMQ (reference sequence).

V is TRBV7-2 and J is TRBJ1-3; D gene ambiguous. V lost 3 bases and J lost 9, with 9 bases in between. The germline V gene has CDR1 SGHTA and CDR2 FQGNSA. CDR3 size: 12 residues. The CDR3, as DNA: TGTGCCAGCAGCTTTGGGCCCGGCACCATATATTTT. This translates into CASSFGPGTIYF.

The chain uses TRBV4-1 and TRBJ1-4; maybe TRBD1 (6 bases). The CDR3 loop spans 17 amino acids. The germline V gene encodes CDR1 MGHRA and CDR2 YSYEKL. Trimming shortened V by 1 base and J by 4 bases, and 16 bases separated the two germline ends. The DNA of the CDR3 is TGCGCCAGCAGCCAAGTAAGGGGGATTGGTGGTAATGAAAAACTGTTTTTT. This gives the protein CASSQVRGIGGNEKLFF.

The chain is built from TRBV5-1 and TRBJ2-2; TRBD1 agrees at 7 bases. Trimming at V came to 3 bases and at J to 0 bases, leaving 2 bases not matched to a gene. Germline CDR1 is SGHRS and CDR2 is YFSETQ. The CDR3 has 15 amino acids. The CDR3 DNA follows: TGCGCCAGCAGCTCGACAGGGCCGAACACCGGGGAGCTGTTTTTT. It encodes CASSSTGPNTGELFF.

This clone was recorded once. The CDR3 nucleotides read TGTGCCAGCAGTCCCCTCGGGGTATTAGACACTGAAGCTTTCTTT. It encodes CASSPLGVLDTEAFF. The chain uses TRBV27 and TRBJ1-1; D uncertain. V was pared by 5 bases and J by 3 bases, with 16 bases between. CDR3 size: 15 residues. Germline V gene data show CDR1 as MNHEY and CDR2 as SMNVEV (reference sequence).

The rearrangement uses TRBV5-6 and TRBJ1-2; weak D call: TRBD1 (6 bases). The CDR3 runs 15 residues. Germline-derived CDR1 and CDR2 are SGHDT and YYEEEE. V was cut by 4 bases and J by 4 bases, with 17 bases left in between. This CDR3 is CASSPEIQGFYGYTF. CDR3 nucleotide sequence: TGTGCCAGCAGCCCTGAGATACAGGGCTTCTATGGCTACACCTTC.

This clone is a singleton in its sample. The V and J genes are TRBV5-6 and TRBJ2-1; D may be TRBD2 (6 bases). V shed 0 bases and J shed 0 bases, with 13 bases lying between them. Germline assignment: CDR1 SGHDT and CDR2 YYEEEE. This CDR3 comprises 17 residues. CDR3 residues: CASSLAVGTHSYNEQFF. For the CDR3, the DNA is TGTGCCAGCAGCTTGGCCGTTGGGACTCACTCCTACAATGAGCAGTTCTTC.

J is TRBJ1-1 and V is TRBV10-1; the match to TRBD1 covers 11 bases. J was trimmed by 1 base and V by 5 bases; bases with no gene match: 9. Germline CDR1 WNHNN, CDR2 SYGVQD (reference sequence). The CDR3 contains 17 residues. The CDR3 spells CASSKRTGGSANTEAFF. In DNA, the CDR3 is TGCGCCAGCAGTAAGAGGACAGGGGGCTCGGCGAACACTGAAGCTTTCTTT.

V gene TRBV28 combines with J gene TRBJ2-7, with D unresolved. This CDR3 comprises 11 residues. Germline CDR1 and CDR2: MDHEN and SYDVKM. V was shortened by 7 bases and J by 5 bases, with 9 bases between the two germline ends. CDR3 sequence: CASKRQNEQYF. Here the CDR3 DNA reads TGTGCCAGCAAGCGTCAAAACGAGCAGTACTTC.

The chain has TRBV12-5 and TRBJ2-1; TRBD2 matches at 7 bases. This CDR3 is built from 13 residues. The germline V gene encodes CDR1 LGHNT and CDR2 FRNRAP. Trimming cost V 5 bases and J 5 bases; bases outside gene matches: 3. Here the CDR3 DNA reads TGTGCTAGTGGTACCGGACTAGACAATGAGCAGTTCTTC. This translates into CASGTGLDNEQFF. The whole variable domain, filled in from reference TRBV12-5 and TRBJ2-1, reads DARVTQTPRHKVTEMGQEVTMRCQPILGHNTVFWYRQTMMQGLELLAYFRNRAPLDDSGMPKDRFSAEMPDATLATLKIQPSEPRDSAVYFCASGTGLDNEQFFGPGTRLTVL.